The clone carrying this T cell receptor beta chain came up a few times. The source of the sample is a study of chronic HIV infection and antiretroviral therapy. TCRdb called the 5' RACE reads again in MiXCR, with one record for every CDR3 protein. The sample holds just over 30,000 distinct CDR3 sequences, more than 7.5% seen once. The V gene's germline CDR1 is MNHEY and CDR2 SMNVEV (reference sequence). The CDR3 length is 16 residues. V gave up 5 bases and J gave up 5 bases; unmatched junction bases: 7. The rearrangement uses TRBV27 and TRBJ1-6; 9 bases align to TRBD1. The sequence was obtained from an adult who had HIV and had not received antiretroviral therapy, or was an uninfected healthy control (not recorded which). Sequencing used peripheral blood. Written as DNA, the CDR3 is TGTGCCAGCAGTCGGGACAGGGCAGATCATAATTCACCCCTCCACTTT. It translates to CASSRDRADHNSPLHF.